This T cell receptor beta chain stems from a study of CD8 T cells in ankylosing spondylitis. The V gene's germline CDR1 is MNHEY and CDR2 SMNVEV (reference sequence). V lost 2 bases to trimming and J lost 5 bases; unmatched junction nucleotides: 4. The length of the CDR3 is 15 residues. Whole-study results and caveats: The clones that were linked to disease were reported to be significantly enriched in matched synovial fluid samples from ankylosing spondylitis patients. Disease-linked clones were found to be CD8+ and relatively rare in peripheral blood. Prior work had noted some motif variants in reactive arthritis blood and synovial fluid. Ankylosing spondylitis blood seemed to carry a telltale TCR beta motif made of several highly homologous variants.

This clonotype has ten or more counts. Its antigen is currently unknown. Making use of molecular barcodes, quantitative 5'-RACE generated TCR beta libraries. TCRdb ran MiXCR on the 5' RACE reads and lists one entry per CDR3 protein. The repertoire holds approximately 520,000 distinct CDR3 sequences, approximately 5.3% seen once, with 3% to 4% in the top ten. The TCR comes from a male donor with ankylosing spondylitis. Sequenced: blood, either unsorted or a sorted T cell fraction (not recorded which). The chain combines TRBV27 with TRBJ1-5; 9 positions match TRBD1. The CDR3 is CASSLPGQGYQPQHF. DNA of the CDR3: TGTGCCAGCAGTTTACCGGGACAGGGTTATCAGCCCCAGCATTTT.